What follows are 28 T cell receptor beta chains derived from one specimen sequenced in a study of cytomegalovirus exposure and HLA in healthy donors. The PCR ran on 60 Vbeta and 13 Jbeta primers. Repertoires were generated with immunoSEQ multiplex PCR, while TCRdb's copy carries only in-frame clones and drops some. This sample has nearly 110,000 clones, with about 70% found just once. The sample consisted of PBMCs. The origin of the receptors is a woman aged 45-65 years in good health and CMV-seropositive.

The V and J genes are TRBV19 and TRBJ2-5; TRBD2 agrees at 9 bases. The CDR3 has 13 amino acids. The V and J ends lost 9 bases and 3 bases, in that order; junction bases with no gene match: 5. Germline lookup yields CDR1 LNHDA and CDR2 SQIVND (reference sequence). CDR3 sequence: CASSGGGEETQYF. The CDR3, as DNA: TGTGCCAGCTCTGGCGGGGGGGAAGAGACCCAGTACTTC.

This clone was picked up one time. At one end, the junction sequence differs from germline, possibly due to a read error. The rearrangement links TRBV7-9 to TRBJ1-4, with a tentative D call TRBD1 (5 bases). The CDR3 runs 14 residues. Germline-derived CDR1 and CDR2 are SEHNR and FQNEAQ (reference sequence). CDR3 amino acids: CSSSLEGNTGKLFF. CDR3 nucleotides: TGTTCCAGCAGCTTAGAGGGGAACACCGGAAAACTGTTTTTT.

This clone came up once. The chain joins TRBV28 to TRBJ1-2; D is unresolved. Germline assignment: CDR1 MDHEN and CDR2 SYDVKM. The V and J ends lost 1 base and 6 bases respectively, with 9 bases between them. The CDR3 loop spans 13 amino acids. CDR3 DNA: TGTGCCAGCAGTTTATCATGGCAGGATGGCTACACCTTC. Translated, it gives CASSLSWQDGYTF.

The CDR3 reads CASGQQFF. CDR3 coding DNA: TGTGCCAGCGGCCAGCAGTTCTTC. This rearrangement joins TRBV6-6 to TRBJ2-1; no definite D call. In germline, CDR1 is MNHNY, CDR2 SVGAGI (reference sequence). The V gene lost 8 bases and the J gene lost 11 bases, with 4 bases spanning the gap. This CDR3 contains 8 residues.

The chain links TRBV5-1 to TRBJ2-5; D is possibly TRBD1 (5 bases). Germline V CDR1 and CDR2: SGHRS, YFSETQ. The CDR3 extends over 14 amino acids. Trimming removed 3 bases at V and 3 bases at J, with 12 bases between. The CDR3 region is CASSSQGVEETQYF. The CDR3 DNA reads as TGCGCCAGCAGCTCCCAAGGGGTTGAAGAGACCCAGTACTTC.

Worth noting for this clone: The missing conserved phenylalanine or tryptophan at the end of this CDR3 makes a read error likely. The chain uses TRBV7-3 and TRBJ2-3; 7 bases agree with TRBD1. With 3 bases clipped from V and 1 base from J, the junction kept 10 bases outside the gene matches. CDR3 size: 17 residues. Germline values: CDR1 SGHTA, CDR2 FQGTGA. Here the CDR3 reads CASSFKQGTSGTDTQYL. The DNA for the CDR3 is TGTGCCAGCAGCTTTAAACAGGGGACGAGCGGCACAGATACGCAGTATCTT.

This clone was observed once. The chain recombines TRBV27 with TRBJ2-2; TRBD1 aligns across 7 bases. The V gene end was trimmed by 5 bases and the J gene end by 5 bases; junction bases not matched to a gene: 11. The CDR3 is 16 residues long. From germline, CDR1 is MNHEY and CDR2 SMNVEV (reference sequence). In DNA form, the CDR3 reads TGTGCCAGCAGTCACCACAGGGGCCTGGGGACCGGGGAGCTGTTTTTT. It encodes CASSHHRGLGTGELFF.

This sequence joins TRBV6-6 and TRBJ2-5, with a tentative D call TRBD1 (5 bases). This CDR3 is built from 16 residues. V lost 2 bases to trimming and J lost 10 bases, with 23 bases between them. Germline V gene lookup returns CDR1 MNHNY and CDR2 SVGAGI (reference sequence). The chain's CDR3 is CASSYRSQQVLKGQYF. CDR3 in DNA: TGTGCCAGCAGTTACCGTAGCCAACAGGTCCTAAAGGGCCAGTACTTC.

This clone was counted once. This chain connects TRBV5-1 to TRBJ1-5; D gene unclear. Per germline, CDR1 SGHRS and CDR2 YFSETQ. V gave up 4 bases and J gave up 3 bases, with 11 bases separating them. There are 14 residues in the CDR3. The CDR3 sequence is CASSPGAANQPQHF. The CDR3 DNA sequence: TGCGCCAGCAGCCCGGGTGCAGCCAATCAGCCCCAGCATTTT.

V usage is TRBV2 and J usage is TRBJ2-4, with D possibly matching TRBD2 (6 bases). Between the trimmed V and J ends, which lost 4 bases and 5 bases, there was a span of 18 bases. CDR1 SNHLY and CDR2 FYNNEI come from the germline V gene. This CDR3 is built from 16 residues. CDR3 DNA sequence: TGTGCCAGCAGTGGAAGAGGGACTTTGGTCGAAAACATTCAGTACTTC. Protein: CASSGRGTLVENIQYF.

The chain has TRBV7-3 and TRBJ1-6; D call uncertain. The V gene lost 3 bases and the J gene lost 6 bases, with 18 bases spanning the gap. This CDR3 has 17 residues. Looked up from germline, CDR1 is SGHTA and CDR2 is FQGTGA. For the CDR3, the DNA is TGTGCCAGCAGCTTGACATCGCCCTTACTTACTAATTCACCCCTCCACTTT. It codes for CASSLTSPLLTNSPLHF. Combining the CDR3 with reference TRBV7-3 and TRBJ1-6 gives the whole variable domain GAGVSQTPSNKVTEKGKYVELRCDPISGHTALYWYRQSLGQGPEFLIYFQGTGAADDSGLPNDRFFAVRPEGSVSTLKIQRTERGDSAVYLCASSLTSPLLTNSPLHFGNGTRLTVT.

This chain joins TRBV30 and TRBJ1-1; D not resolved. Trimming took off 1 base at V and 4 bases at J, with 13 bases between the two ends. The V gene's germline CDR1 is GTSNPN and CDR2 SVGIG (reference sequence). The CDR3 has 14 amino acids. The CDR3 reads CAWSGTGRGTEAFF. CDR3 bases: TGTGCCTGGAGTGGGACCGGACGGGGCACTGAAGCTTTCTTT. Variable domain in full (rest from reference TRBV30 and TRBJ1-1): SQTIHQWPATLVQPVGSPLSLECTVEGTSNPNLYWYRQAAGRGLQLLFYSVGIGQISSEVPQNLSASRPQDRQFILSSKKLLLSDSGFYLCAWSGTGRGTEAFFGQGTRLTVV.

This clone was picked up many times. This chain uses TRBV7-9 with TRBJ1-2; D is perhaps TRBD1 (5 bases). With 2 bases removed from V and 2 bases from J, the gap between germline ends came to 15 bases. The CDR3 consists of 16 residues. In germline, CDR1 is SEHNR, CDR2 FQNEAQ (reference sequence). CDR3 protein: CASSLKRGGRNYGYTF. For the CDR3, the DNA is TGTGCCAGCAGCTTAAAGAGGGGAGGGAGAAACTATGGCTACACCTTC.

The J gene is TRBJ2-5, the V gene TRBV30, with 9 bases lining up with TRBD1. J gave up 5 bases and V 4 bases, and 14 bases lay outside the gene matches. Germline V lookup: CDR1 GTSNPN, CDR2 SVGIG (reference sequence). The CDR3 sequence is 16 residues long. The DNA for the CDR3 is TGTGCCTGGAAGGGGACAGGGTATTCAGGGCGGGAGACCCAGTACTTC. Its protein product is CAWKGTGYSGRETQYF.

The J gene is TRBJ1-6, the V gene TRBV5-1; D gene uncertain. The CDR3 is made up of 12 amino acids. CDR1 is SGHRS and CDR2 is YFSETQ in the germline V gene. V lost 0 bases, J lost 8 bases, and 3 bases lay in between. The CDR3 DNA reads TGCGCCAGCAGCTTGGCCGATTCACCCCTCCACTTT. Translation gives CASSLADSPLHF.

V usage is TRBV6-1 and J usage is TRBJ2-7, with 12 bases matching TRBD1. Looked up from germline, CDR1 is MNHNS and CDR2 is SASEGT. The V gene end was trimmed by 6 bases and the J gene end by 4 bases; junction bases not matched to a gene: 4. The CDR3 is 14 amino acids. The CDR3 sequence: CASRGTGGRYEQYF. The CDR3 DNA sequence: TGTGCCAGCAGAGGGACAGGGGGCAGGTACGAGCAGTACTTC.

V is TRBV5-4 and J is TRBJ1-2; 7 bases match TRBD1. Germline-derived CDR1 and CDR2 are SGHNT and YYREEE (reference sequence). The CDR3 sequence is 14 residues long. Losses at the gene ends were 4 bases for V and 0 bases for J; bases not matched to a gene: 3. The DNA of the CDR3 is TGTGCCAGCAGCCCGGACAGGTCTAACTATGGCTACACCTTC. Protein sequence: CASSPDRSNYGYTF. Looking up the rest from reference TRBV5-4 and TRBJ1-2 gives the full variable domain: ETGVTQSPTHLIKTRGQQVTLRCSSQSGHNTVSWYQQALGQGPQFIFQYYREEENGRGNFPPRFSGLQFPNYSSELNVNALELDDSALYLCASSPDRSNYGYTFGSGTRLTVV.

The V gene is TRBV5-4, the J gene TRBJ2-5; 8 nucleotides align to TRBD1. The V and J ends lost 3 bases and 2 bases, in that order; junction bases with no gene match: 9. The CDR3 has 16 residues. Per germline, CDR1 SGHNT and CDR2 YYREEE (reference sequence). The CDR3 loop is CASSYGQGMRQETQYF. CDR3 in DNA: TGTGCCAGCAGCTACGGACAGGGCATGAGACAAGAGACCCAGTACTTC.

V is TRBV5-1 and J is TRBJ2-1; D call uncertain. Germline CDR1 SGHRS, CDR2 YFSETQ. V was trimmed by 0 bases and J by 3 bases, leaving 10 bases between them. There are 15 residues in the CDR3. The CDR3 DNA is TGCGCCAGCAGCTTGGTACAGCCGTACTACAATGAGCAGTTCTTC. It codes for CASSLVQPYYNEQFF.

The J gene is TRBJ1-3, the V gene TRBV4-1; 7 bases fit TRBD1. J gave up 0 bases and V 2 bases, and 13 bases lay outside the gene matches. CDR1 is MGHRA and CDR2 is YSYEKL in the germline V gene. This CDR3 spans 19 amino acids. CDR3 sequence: CASSQLAPTGTDSGNTIYF. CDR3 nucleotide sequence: TGCGCCAGCAGCCAACTTGCCCCGACCGGGACAGACTCTGGAAACACCATATATTTT.

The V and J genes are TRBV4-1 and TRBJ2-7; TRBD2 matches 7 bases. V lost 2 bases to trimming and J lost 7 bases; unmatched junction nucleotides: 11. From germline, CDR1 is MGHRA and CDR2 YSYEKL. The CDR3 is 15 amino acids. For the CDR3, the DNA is TGCGCCAGCAGCCAATACCCCCTGGGGGAGGGAGAGCAGTACTTC. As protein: CASSQYPLGEGEQYF.

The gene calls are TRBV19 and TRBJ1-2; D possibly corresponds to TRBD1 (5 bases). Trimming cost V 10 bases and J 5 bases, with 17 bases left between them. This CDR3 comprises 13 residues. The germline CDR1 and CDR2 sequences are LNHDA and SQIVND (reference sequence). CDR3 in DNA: TGTGCCACCATGGAGGTGGGGGGGTATGGCTACACCTTC. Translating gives CATMEVGGYGYTF. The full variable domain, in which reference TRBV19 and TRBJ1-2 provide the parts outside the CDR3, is DGGITQSPKYLFRKEGQNVTLSCEQNLNHDAMYWYRQDPGQGLRLIYYSQIVNDFQKGDIAEGYSVSREKKESFPLTVTSAQKNPTAFYLCATMEVGGYGYTFGSGTRLTVV.

CDR3 sequence: CASSSAGRGYGYTF. CDR3 nucleotides: TGTGCCAGCAGCTCGGCGGGTCGAGGATATGGCTACACCTTC. V gene TRBV7-2 combines with J gene TRBJ1-2; no reliable D call. Germline assignment: CDR1 SGHTA and CDR2 FQGNSA. Between the trimmed V and J ends, which lost 4 bases and 5 bases, there was a span of 14 bases. This CDR3 is 14 amino acids long.

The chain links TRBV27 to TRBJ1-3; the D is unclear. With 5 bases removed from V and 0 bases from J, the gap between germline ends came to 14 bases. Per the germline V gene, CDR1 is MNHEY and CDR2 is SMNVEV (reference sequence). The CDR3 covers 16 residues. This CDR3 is CASSPQPGSSGNTIYF. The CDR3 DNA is TGTGCCAGCAGTCCCCAGCCGGGGAGCTCTGGAAACACCATATATTTT.

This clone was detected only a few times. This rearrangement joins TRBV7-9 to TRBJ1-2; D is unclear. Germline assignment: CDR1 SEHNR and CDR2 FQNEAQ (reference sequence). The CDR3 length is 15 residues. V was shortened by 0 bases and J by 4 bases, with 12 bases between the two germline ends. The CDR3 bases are TGTGCCAGCAGCTTAGCTCCGGTCAGACTCTATGGCTACACCTTC. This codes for CASSLAPVRLYGYTF.

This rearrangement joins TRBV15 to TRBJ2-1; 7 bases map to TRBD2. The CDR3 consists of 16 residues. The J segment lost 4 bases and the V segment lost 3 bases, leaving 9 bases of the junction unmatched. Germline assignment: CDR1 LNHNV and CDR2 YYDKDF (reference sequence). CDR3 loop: CATSRGNSGRYNEQFF. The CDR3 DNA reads TGTGCCACCAGCAGGGGAAATAGCGGGCGATACAATGAGCAGTTCTTC. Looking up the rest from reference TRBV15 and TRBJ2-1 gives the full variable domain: DAMVIQNPRYQVTQFGKPVTLSCSQTLNHNVMYWYQQKSSQAPKLLFHYYDKDFNNEADTPDNFQSRRPNTSFCFLDIRSPGLGDTAMYLCATSRGNSGRYNEQFFGPGTRLTVL.

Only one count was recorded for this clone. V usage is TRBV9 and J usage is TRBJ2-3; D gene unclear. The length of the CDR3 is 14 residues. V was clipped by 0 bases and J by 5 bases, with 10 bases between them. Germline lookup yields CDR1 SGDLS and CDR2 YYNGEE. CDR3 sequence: CASSVEMAVDTQYF. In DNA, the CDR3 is TGTGCCAGCAGCGTAGAAATGGCCGTAGATACGCAGTATTTT.

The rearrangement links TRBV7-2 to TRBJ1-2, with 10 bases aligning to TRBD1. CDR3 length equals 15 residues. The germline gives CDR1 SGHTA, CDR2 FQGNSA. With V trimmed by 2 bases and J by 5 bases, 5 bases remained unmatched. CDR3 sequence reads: CASSLMDRGEYGYTF. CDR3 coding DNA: TGTGCCAGCAGCTTAATGGACAGGGGGGAGTATGGCTACACCTTC.